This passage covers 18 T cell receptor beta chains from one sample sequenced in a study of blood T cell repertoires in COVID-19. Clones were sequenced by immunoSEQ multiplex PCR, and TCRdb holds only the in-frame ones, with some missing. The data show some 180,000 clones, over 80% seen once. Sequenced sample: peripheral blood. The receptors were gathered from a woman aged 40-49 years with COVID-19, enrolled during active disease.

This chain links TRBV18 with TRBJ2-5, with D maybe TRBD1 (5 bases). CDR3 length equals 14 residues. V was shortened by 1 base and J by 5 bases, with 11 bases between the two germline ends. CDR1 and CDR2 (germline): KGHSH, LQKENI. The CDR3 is CASSPQGLGETQYF. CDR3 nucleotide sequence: TGTGCCAGCTCACCACAGGGGCTCGGGGAGACCCAGTACTTC. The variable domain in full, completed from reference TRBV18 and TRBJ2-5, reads NAGVMQNPRHLVRRRGQEARLRCSPMKGHSHVYWYRQLPEEGLKFMVYLQKENIIDESGMPKERFSAEFPKEGPSILRIQQVVRGDSAAYFCASSPQGLGETQYFGPGTRLLVL.

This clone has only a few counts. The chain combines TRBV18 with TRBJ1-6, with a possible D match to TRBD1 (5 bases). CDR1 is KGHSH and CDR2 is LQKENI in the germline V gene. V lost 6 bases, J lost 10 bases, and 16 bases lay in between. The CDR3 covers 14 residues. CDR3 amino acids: CASSPGGSESPLHF. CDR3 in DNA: TGTGCCAGCTCTCCCGGGGGATCCGAGTCACCCCTCCACTTT.

CDR3 coding DNA: TGTGCCAGCAATTCGAACCGGGACAGGATCAACACCGGGGAGCTGTTTTTT. It encodes CASNSNRDRINTGELFF. This sequence joins TRBV27 and TRBJ2-2; 8 bases line up with TRBD1. Germline CDR1 MNHEY, CDR2 SMNVEV (reference sequence). J was trimmed by 2 bases and V by 7 bases; bases with no gene match: 12. The CDR3 runs 17 residues.

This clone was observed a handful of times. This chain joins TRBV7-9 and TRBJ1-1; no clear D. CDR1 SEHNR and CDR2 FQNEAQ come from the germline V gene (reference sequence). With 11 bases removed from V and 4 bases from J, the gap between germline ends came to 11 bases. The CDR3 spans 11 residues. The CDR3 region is CAGSRGTEAFF. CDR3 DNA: TGTGCCGGAAGTAGAGGCACTGAAGCTTTCTTT. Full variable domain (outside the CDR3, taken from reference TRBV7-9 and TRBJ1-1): DTGVSQNPRHKITKRGQNVTFRCDPISEHNRLYWYRQTLGQGPEFLTYFQNEAQLEKSRLLSDRFSAERPKGSFSTLEIQRTEQGDSAMYLCAGSRGTEAFFGQGTRLTVV.

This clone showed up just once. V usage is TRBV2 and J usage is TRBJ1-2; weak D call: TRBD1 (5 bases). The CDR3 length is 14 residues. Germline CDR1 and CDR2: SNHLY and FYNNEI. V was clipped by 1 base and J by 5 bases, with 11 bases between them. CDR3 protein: CASSEEGSYYGYTF. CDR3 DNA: TGTGCCAGCAGTGAAGAGGGGTCCTATTATGGCTACACCTTC.

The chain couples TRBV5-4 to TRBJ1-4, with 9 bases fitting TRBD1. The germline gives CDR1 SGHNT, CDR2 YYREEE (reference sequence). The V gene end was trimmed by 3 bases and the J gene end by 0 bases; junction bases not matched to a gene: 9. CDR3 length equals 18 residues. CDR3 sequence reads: CASSWVTGGVATNEKLFF. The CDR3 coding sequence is TGTGCCAGCAGCTGGGTGACAGGGGGAGTAGCAACTAATGAAAAACTGTTTTTT.

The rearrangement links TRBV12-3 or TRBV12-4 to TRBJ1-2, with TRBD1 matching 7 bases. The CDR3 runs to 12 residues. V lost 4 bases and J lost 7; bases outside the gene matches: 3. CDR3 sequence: CASSSYRGGYTF. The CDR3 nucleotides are TGTGCCAGCAGTTCATACAGGGGTGGCTACACCTTC.

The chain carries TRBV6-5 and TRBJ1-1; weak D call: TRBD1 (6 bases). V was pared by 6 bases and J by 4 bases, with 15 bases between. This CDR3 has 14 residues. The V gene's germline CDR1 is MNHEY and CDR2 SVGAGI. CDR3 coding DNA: TGTGCCAGCAGAAAAGCAGGGGAAGTCACTGAAGCTTTCTTT. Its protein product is CASRKAGEVTEAFF.

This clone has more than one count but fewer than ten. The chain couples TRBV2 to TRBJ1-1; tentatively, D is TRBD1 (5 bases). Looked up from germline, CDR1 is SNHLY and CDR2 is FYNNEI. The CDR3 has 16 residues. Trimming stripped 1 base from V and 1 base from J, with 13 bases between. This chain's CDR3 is CASSEVGGKGNTEAFF. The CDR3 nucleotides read TGTGCCAGCAGTGAAGTGGGGGGGAAGGGGAACACTGAAGCTTTCTTT.

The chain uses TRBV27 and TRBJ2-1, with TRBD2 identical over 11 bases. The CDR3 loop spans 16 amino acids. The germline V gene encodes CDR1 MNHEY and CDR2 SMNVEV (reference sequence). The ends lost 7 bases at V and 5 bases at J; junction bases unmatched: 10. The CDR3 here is CASTQISGRAHNEQFF. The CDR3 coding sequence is TGTGCCAGCACCCAAATTAGCGGGAGGGCTCACAATGAGCAGTTCTTC.

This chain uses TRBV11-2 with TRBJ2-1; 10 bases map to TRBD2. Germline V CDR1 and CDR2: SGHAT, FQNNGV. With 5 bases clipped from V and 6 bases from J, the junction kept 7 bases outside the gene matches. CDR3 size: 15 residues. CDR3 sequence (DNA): TGTGCCAGCAGCGCAAAGGGACTAGCGATCAATGAGCAGTTCTTC. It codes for CASSAKGLAINEQFF. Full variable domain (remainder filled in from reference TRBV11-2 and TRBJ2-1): EAGVAQSPRYKIIEKRQSVAFWCNPISGHATLYWYQQILGQGPKLLIQFQNNGVVDDSQLPKDRFSAERLKGVDSTLKIQPAKLEDSAVYLCASSAKGLAINEQFFGPGTRLTVL.

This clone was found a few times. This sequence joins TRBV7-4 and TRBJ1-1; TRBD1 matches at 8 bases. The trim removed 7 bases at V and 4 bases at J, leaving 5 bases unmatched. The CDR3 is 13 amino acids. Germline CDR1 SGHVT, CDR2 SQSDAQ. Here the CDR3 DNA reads TGTGCCAGCAACGTTACAGGGGGCACTGAAGCTTTCTTT. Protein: CASNVTGGTEAFF.

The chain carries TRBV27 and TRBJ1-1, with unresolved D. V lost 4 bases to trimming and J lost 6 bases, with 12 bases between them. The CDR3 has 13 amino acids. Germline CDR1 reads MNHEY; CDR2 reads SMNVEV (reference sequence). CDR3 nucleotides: TGTGCCAGCAGTTGGCGGGAAGGCCCTGAAGCTTTCTTT. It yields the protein CASSWREGPEAFF.

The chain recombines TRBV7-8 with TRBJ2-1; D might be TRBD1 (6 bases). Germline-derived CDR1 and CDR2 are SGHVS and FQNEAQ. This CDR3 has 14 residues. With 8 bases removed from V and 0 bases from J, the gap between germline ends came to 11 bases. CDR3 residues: CASGDTSSYNEQFF. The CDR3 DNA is TGTGCCAGCGGGGACACAAGCTCCTACAATGAGCAGTTCTTC.

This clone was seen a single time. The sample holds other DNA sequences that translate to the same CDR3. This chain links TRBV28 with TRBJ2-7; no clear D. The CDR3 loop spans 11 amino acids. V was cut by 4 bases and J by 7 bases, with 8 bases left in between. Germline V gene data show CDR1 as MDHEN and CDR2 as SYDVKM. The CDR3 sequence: CASSSPSEQYF. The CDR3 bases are TGTGCCAGCAGTTCCCCCAGTGAGCAGTACTTC.

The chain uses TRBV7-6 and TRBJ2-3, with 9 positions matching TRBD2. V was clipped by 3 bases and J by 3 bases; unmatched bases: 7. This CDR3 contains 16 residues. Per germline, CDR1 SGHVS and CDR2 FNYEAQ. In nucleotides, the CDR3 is TGTGCCAGCAGCTTCGCGGGGGGGGCTTCAACAGATACGCAGTATTTT. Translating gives CASSFAGGASTDTQYF.

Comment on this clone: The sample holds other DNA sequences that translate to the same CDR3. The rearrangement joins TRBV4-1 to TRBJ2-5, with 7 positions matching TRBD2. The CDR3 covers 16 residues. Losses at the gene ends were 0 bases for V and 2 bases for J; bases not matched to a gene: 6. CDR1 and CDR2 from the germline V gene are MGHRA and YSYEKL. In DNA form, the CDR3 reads TGCGCCAGCAGCCAAGACCCGCCTAGCGGACAAGAGACCCAGTACTTC. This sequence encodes CASSQDPPSGQETQYF.

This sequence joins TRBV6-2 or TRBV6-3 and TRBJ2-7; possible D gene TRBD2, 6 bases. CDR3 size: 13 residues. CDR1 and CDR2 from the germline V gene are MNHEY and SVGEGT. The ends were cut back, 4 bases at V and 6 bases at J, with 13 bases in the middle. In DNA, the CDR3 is TGTGCCAGCAGTTCCGGCCTAGCGCCCGAGCAGTACTTC. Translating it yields CASSSGLAPEQYF.